This section outlines one T cell receptor (beta chain) sequence together with its context. This specimen belongs to a study of technical replicates of blood from a few donors. V was pared by 0 bases and J by 3 bases, with 4 bases of the junction left unmatched. The CDR3 is 16 amino acids. Germline loops: CDR1 LGHNA, CDR2 YNFKEQ. The table came from immunoSEQ multiplex PCR; TCRdb's copy has only in-frame clones and leaves some out. The sample shows 50,000 to 60,000 clones, 91% of them seen only once. The genes are TRBV4-2 and TRBJ2-1; 8 nucleotides agree with TRBD2. The specimen was PBMCs. The origin of this receptor is a human donor in good health. Some clones in this sample may be carry-over from other donors' samples. In DNA, the CDR3 is TGTGCCAGCAGCCAAGATAGCACTAGCGGCTACAATGAGCAGTTCTTC. Translation: CASSQDSTSGYNEQFF.